The present T cell receptor (beta chain) was sequenced within a study of CXCR3-negative and CXCR3-positive naive CD8 T cells. General study results and limits: Naive CXCR3-negative cells resembled naive CXCR3-positive cells in TRBV-TRBJ usage; memory cells differed. TRB CDR3s of CXCR3-positive naive cells were more hydrophobic than those of CXCR3-negative naive cells.

This CDR3 region has 14 residues. Germline V gene data show CDR1 as SGHTA and CDR2 as FQGTGA. The libraries of TRB cDNA were prepared using 5' RACE with UMI labels. TCRdb reprocessed the 5' RACE reads and reports one entry per CDR3 protein, with no DNA. The sample has tens of thousands of distinct CDR3 sequences; the top ten hold roughly 0.89%. About this clonotype itself: Its target is unknown.

The source of this sequence is a human donor in good health. Some clones in this sample may be carry-over from other donors' samples. The sequencing input was naive CXCR3+ CD8+ T cells from blood. Subset meaning: CD45RO-CCR7+CD27+CD95- naive CD8+ T cells expressing CXCR3 (TNR3+). The chain carries TRBV7-3 and TRBJ2-2. CDR3 residues: CASSPTSGTGELFF.